Sequencing of this T cell receptor beta chain was carried out in a study of T cell responses to AZD1222 COVID-19 vaccine. Measured with immunoSEQ multiplex PCR; TCRdb has only the in-frame clones, and not every one. Here the sample spans some 110,000 clones, 82% being singletons. The CDR3 loop spans 13 amino acids. Trimming left V 3 bases short and J 7 bases short, with 10 bases between. Germline-derived CDR1 and CDR2 are SGHDT and YYEEEE. The chain has TRBV5-6 and TRBJ2-2, with D hard to call. This receptor was identified in an adult in good health. The material sequenced was peripheral blood, taken on day 0 of AZD1222 vaccination. For the CDR3, the DNA is TGTGCCAGCAGCTCCGGACCGTTCGGGGAGCTGTTTTTT. Encoded protein: CASSSGPFGELFF.